A selection of T cell receptor beta chains follows, all from one sample in a study of blood T cell repertoires in COVID-19. The repertoire was sequenced with immunoSEQ multiplex PCR; TCRdb's copy has only in-frame clones and lacks some. The sample records about 130,000 clones, approximately 90% being singletons. The source material was peripheral blood. The receptors were gathered from a man between 60 and 75 years old with active or convalescent COVID-19. CDR3s include the opening cysteine and the closing phenylalanine or tryptophan. A D gene is named only where the DNA matches it firmly. Some rows have no size entry. The others give once, few or many, or a class for an expanded clone.

D gene	V gene	clone size	J gene	CDR3 protein	CDR3 DNA
TRBD1	TRBV11-2	-	TRBJ1-6	CASSLVMGQGSYNSPLHF	TGTGCCAGCAGCTTAGTTATGGGACAGGGGTCCTATAATTCACCCCTCCACTTT
TRBD1	TRBV19	-	TRBJ1-3	CASSRTGSGNTIYF	TGTGCCAGTAGTAGGACAGGGTCAGGAAACACCATATATTTT
-	TRBV7-8	-	TRBJ1-4	CASSLEREKLFF	TGTGCCAGCAGCCTCGAACGGGAAAAACTGTTTTTT
-	TRBV5-1	-	TRBJ1-3	CASSRSFRTSISSGNTIYF	TGCGCCAGCAGCCGGTCGTTTCGAACCTCCATTTCCTCTGGAAACACCATATATTTT
TRBD1	TRBV19	-	TRBJ2-1	CASGGLNVLHNEQFF	TGTGCCTCAGGGGGCCTTAACGTCCTACACAATGAGCAGTTCTTC
-	TRBV19	few	TRBJ1-1	CASRRQRNTEAFF	TGTGCCAGTAGACGGCAGCGGAACACTGAAGCTTTCTTT
-	TRBV9	-	TRBJ2-6	CASSVTVLGANVLTF	TGTGCCAGCAGCGTAACGGTACTCGGGGCCAACGTCCTGACTTTC
TRBD2	TRBV4-1	-	TRBJ2-7	CASSQDEGLVAQYF	TGCGCCAGCAGCCAAGATGAGGGACTAGTTGCGCAGTACTTC
-	TRBV6-2/TRBV6-3	once	TRBJ2-7	CASSYSDQGAVEQYF	TGTGCCAGCAGTTACTCGGACCAGGGCGCCGTCGAGCAGTACTTC
TRBD1	TRBV6-1	-	TRBJ1-2	CASSGGGQGRDPYGYTF	TGTGCCAGCAGTGGGGGGGGACAGGGAAGGGACCCTTATGGCTACACCTTC
TRBD1	TRBV28	once	TRBJ1-2	CASIGTGTGNYGYTF	TGTGCCAGCATTGGTACCGGGACAGGGAACTATGGCTACACCTTC
-	TRBV7-2	-	TRBJ2-2	CASSFGQGLYTGELFF	TGTGCCAGCAGCTTCGGGCAGGGGCTATACACCGGGGAGCTGTTTTTT
TRBD1	TRBV7-9	-	TRBJ1-2	CASSLAPQGASGYTF	TGTGCCAGCAGCTTAGCGCCGCAGGGGGCATCTGGCTACACCTTC
-	TRBV19	-	TRBJ2-2	CASTLDTANTGELFF	TGTGCCAGTACCCTCGACACGGCGAACACCGGGGAGCTGTTTTTT
TRBD2	TRBV4-1	-	TRBJ2-7	CASSQEVGLAGYEQYF	TGCGCCAGCAGCCAAGAGGTGGGACTAGCGGGATACGAGCAGTACTTC
TRBD1	TRBV24-1	-	TRBJ2-1	CATSSTGGESYNEQFF	TGTGCCACCAGCTCAACAGGGGGCGAGTCCTACAATGAGCAGTTCTTC
-	TRBV27	-	TRBJ2-7	CASSPIGDSYEQYF	TGTGCCAGCAGTCCGATCGGGGATTCCTACGAGCAGTACTTC
TRBD1	TRBV18	-	TRBJ2-7	CASSRRDREEQYF	TGTGCCAGCTCACGCCGGGACAGGGAAGAGCAGTACTTC
-	TRBV25-1	-	TRBJ1-4	CASSGTEVGEKLFF	TGTGCCAGCAGTGGGACGGAGGTAGGCGAAAAACTGTTTTTT
-	TRBV6-5	-	TRBJ1-4	CASGTFRGTNEKLFF	TGTGCCAGCGGGACCTTCAGGGGAACTAATGAAAAACTGTTTTTT
-	TRBV18	-	TRBJ1-5	CASSNSPDSNQPQHF	TGTGCCAGCTCAAACTCCCCCGATAGCAATCAGCCCCAGCATTTT
-	TRBV11-3	-	TRBJ2-3	CASSSTGSDTQYF	TGTGCCAGCAGCTCCACAGGGTCCGATACGCAGTATTTT
TRBD1	TRBV10-3	-	TRBJ1-2	CAIRADRGESGYTF	TGTGCCATCAGGGCGGACAGGGGAGAATCTGGCTACACCTTC
-	TRBV10-1	-	TRBJ1-6	CASSESWGDPTNSPLHF	TGCGCCAGCAGTGAGTCGTGGGGGGATCCTACCAATTCACCCCTCCACTTT
TRBD2	TRBV7-6	-	TRBJ2-2	CASSVTTSGEAPRELFF	TGTGCCAGCAGCGTTACGACTAGCGGGGAAGCACCTCGGGAGCTGTTTTTT
-	TRBV6-1	-	TRBJ1-2	CASSEGTGSWGYTF	TGTGCCAGCAGTGAAGGTACAGGGTCTTGGGGCTACACCTTC
TRBD1	TRBV11-3	once	TRBJ2-7	CASRASGTVYEQYF	TGTGCCAGCAGGGCCTCCGGGACAGTCTACGAGCAGTACTTC
-	TRBV1	-	TRBJ1-6	CTSSYPGQKNSPLHF	TGCACCAGCAGCTACCCGGGACAGAAGAATTCACCCCTCCACTTT
TRBD1	TRBV6-5	once	TRBJ1-2	CASRLGQINYGYTF	TGTGCCAGCAGGCTGGGACAGATAAACTATGGCTACACCTTC
-	TRBV28	-	TRBJ1-4	CASSLRQGTNEKLFF	TGTGCCAGCAGTTTACGGCAGGGAACTAATGAAAAACTGTTTTTT
TRBD1	TRBV18	-	TRBJ1-4	CASSSLQGDNEKLFF	TGTGCCAGCTCATCGTTACAGGGGGATAATGAAAAACTGTTTTTT
TRBD2	TRBV7-6	-	TRBJ2-3	CASSPRLAGARTDTQYF	TGTGCCAGCAGCCCCAGGCTAGCGGGAGCGCGCACAGATACGCAGTATTTT
-	TRBV28	-	TRBJ1-2	CASSLVGVYGYTF	TGTGCCAGCAGTTTAGTAGGGGTCTATGGCTACACCTTC
TRBD1	TRBV5-8	once	TRBJ1-6	CASSLEEGASISPLHF	TGTGCCAGCAGCTTGGAGGAGGGGGCGAGTATCTCACCCCTCCACTTT
TRBD2	TRBV28	once	TRBJ2-2	CASSLLAGTGELFF	TGTGCCAGCAGCCTACTAGCGGGAACCGGGGAGCTGTTTTTT
TRBD1	TRBV27	-	TRBJ2-5	CASSLTDRAWETQYF	TGTGCCAGCAGCCTCACGGACAGGGCATGGGAGACCCAGTACTTC
TRBD2	TRBV6-5	-	TRBJ2-1	CAIEAGSSYNEQFF	TGTGCCATCGAAGCGGGGAGCTCCTACAATGAGCAGTTCTTC
-	TRBV12-3/TRBV12-4	-	TRBJ1-1	CASSFAGNTEAFF	TGTGCCAGCAGTTTCGCCGGGAACACTGAAGCTTTCTTT
TRBD1	TRBV19	-	TRBJ2-2	CASESGQTNTGELFF	TGTGCCAGCGAATCGGGACAGACGAACACCGGGGAGCTGTTTTTT
TRBD2	TRBV7-6	-	TRBJ2-3	CASGTLAGWTDTQYF	TGTGCCAGCGGAACACTAGCGGGGTGGACAGATACGCAGTATTTT
-	TRBV5-4	-	TRBJ2-5	CASGREAQETQYF	TGTGCCAGCGGCCGAGAGGCTCAAGAGACCCAGTACTTC
-	TRBV4-2	-	TRBJ2-3	CASSPLGAGGTDTQYF	TGTGCCAGCAGCCCCCTGGGGGCGGGGGGCACAGATACGCAGTATTTT
TRBD1	TRBV5-3	-	TRBJ2-1	CARSFPDRGTYNEQFF	TGTGCCAGAAGCTTTCCAGACAGGGGAACCTACAATGAGCAGTTCTTC
-	TRBV2	few	TRBJ1-2	CASSEPGLGGYTF	TGTGCCAGCAGTGAACCCGGGTTAGGAGGCTACACCTTC
-	TRBV7-7	-	TRBJ2-3	CASSFPLSGCTDTQYF	TGTGCTAGCAGCTTCCCCCTTAGCGGATGCACAGATACGCAGTATTTT
TRBD1	TRBV5-4	-	TRBJ1-1	CASSLGVYRGVNTEAFF	TGTGCCAGCAGCTTGGGTGTCTACAGGGGAGTGAACACTGAAGCTTTCTTT
-	TRBV6-2/TRBV6-3	-	TRBJ1-5	CASSYFFGEVSNQPQHF	TGTGCCAGCAGTTACTTTTTTGGGGAGGTAAGTAATCAGCCCCAGCATTTT
-	TRBV24-1	-	TRBJ2-3	CATSVPGFFSDTQYF	TGTGCCACCAGTGTCCCAGGATTCTTTTCAGATACGCAGTATTTT
-	TRBV19	-	TRBJ1-1	CASSSRGKNTEAFF	TGTGCCAGTAGTAGCCGGGGTAAGAACACTGAAGCTTTCTTT
-	TRBV30	-	TRBJ1-6	CAWIRSSYNSPLHF	TGTGCCTGGATTAGGAGCTCCTATAATTCACCCCTCCACTTT
-	TRBV3-1/TRBV3-2	-	TRBJ2-6	CASSTGANVLTF	TGTGCCAGCAGTACAGGGGCCAACGTCCTGACTTTC